This T cell receptor (beta chain) was captured in a study of blood T cell repertoires in COVID-19. Looking at the study overall: Some COVID-19 samples were acute and others convalescent; all came from the United States, Italy and Spain. The analysed material was cDNA or gDNA that came from T cells, B-cell-depleted T cells, or PBMCs.

In the authors' methods: By means of reference gene primer amplification, nucleated cell counts were estimated. Only in-frame clones appear in the TCRdb table, and some are missing; sequencing was by immunoSEQ multiplex PCR. V, J and clone size were drawn from that table, and D and trimming were deduced from the DNA. The data contain over 200,000 clones, around 83% of them singletons. CDR3 size: 14 residues. Germline lookup yields CDR1 SEHNR and CDR2 FQNEAQ (reference sequence). The V end lost 5 bases, the J end lost 3 bases, and 12 bases lay between the germline ends. V usage is TRBV7-9 and J usage is TRBJ2-3, with unresolved D. The receptor was derived from a man between 35 and 55 years old with active or convalescent COVID-19. Material for sequencing was peripheral blood. The CDR3 loop is CASSRVSETDTQYF. In DNA form, the CDR3 reads TGTGCCAGCAGCCGGGTAAGCGAGACAGATACGCAGTATTTT.